This T cell receptor beta chain was sequenced during a study of post-analysis software for immune sequencing data. Study observations and caveats: Controls had lower frequencies than patients of 4 or 5 TRBV segments, which included TRBV5-6, TRBV5-1 and TRBV20-1.

In this sample, this clonotype turned up once. The target antigen is unknown. Germline values: CDR1 MDHEN, CDR2 SYDVKM. V lost 5 bases and J 9 bases, leaving 17 bases between the germline ends. CDR3 length: 14 residues. Every TCR beta cDNA library bore unique molecular identifiers. TCRdb reprocessed the PCR reads with MiXCR, giving one entry per CDR3 protein. The sample lists some 240,000 distinct CDR3 sequences, roughly a third occurring once. The sequenced sample consisted of blood. The clonotype originates from a girl between 10 and 17 years old with multiple sclerosis. This chain connects TRBV28 to TRBJ2-1, with D maybe TRBD1 (7 bases). CDR3 sequence: CASSTRGTELEQFF. In nucleotides, the CDR3 is TGTGCCAGCAGTACTCGGGGGACAGAACTTGAGCAGTTCTTC.